Each of the 29 T cell receptor beta chains below was sequenced from the same sample in a study of a mutant IDH1 vaccine in newly diagnosed glioma. Sequencing was performed with immunoSEQ multiplex PCR; in TCRdb, only in-frame clones are kept and a portion is missing. The table has about 88,000 clones, over 75% seen once. Time point in this sample: baseline, week 1 (first vaccination visit). Stated treatment: pre-vaccination baseline after standard-of-care therapy. Sequenced here: PBMCs, sampled from a glioma patient treated with radiotherapy, temozolomide or both. These receptors were taken from a man aged 40-55 years with glioma. Some clones in this sample may be carry-over from other donors' samples.

The chain recombines TRBV27 with TRBJ1-2; D might be TRBD1 (6 bases). Deletions cut 2 bases from V and 8 bases from J, with 12 bases between. Germline CDR1 and CDR2: MNHEY and SMNVEV (reference sequence). The CDR3 totals 13 residues. CDR3 DNA sequence: TGTGCCAGCAGTTTAAGGGGGTGGGGGGGCTACACCTTC. Translation gives CASSLRGWGGYTF.

V is TRBV5-1 and J is TRBJ2-5; D is possibly TRBD2 (6 bases). The germline gives CDR1 SGHRS, CDR2 YFSETQ. Trimming cost V 2 bases and J 5 bases, with 10 bases left between them. The CDR3 has 13 residues. CDR3 region: CASSFSGSETQYF. In DNA, the CDR3 is TGCGCCAGCAGCTTTAGCGGATCGGAGACCCAGTACTTC.

V and J are TRBV6-5 and TRBJ1-1, with D perhaps matching TRBD1 (5 bases). Looked up from germline, CDR1 is MNHEY and CDR2 is SVGAGI. V was trimmed by 2 bases and J by 4 bases, leaving 17 bases between them. This CDR3 has 16 amino acids. CDR3 loop: CASSYSWGSAATEAFF. Here the CDR3 DNA reads TGTGCCAGCAGTTACAGCTGGGGGAGCGCGGCCACTGAAGCTTTCTTT.

The chain has TRBV5-1 and TRBJ2-1, with 9 bases identical to TRBD2. Germline V gene sequence: CDR1 SGHRS, CDR2 YFSETQ. The length of the CDR3 is 15 residues. The J segment lost 7 bases and the V segment lost 0 bases, leaving 5 bases of the junction unmatched. CDR3: CASSLVAGGPNEQFF. The DNA of the CDR3 is TGCGCCAGCAGCTTGGTGGCGGGGGGGCCGAATGAGCAGTTCTTC.

The chain recombines TRBV7-9 with TRBJ1-5; maybe TRBD1 (6 bases). This CDR3 has 14 amino acids. Trimming cost V 5 bases and J 4 bases, with 12 bases left between them. Germline CDR1 SEHNR, CDR2 FQNEAQ (reference sequence). The CDR3, as DNA: TGTGCCAGCAGCCCCGGGACACCAAATCAGCCCCAGCATTTT. Translated: CASSPGTPNQPQHF.

The rearrangement joins TRBV6-5 to TRBJ1-2; 7 bases agree with TRBD1. The CDR3 runs 15 residues. V was clipped by 2 bases and J by 4 bases; unmatched bases: 7. The V gene's germline CDR1 is MNHEY and CDR2 SVGAGI. This CDR3 reads CASSYVQGGSYGYTF. CDR3 in DNA: TGTGCCAGCAGTTACGTCCAGGGGGGGTCCTATGGCTACACCTTC.

V and J are TRBV5-1 and TRBJ2-7; 12 bases map to TRBD1. Germline values: CDR1 SGHRS, CDR2 YFSETQ. There are 15 residues in the CDR3. The trim removed 4 bases at V and 7 bases at J, leaving 9 bases unmatched. The CDR3 loop reads CASSLGDRGRSEQYF. The CDR3 nucleotides are TGCGCCAGCAGCCTCGGGGACAGGGGGCGAAGTGAGCAGTACTTC.

The chain joins TRBV5-4 to TRBJ1-1; TRBD1 aligns across 7 bases. Germline lookup yields CDR1 SGHNT and CDR2 YYREEE (reference sequence). With 4 bases clipped from V and 0 bases from J, the junction kept 6 bases outside the gene matches. This CDR3 has 15 residues. CDR3 amino acids: CASSPWGQLNTEAFF. CDR3 sequence (DNA): TGTGCCAGCAGCCCCTGGGGACAGCTGAACACTGAAGCTTTCTTT. Combining the CDR3 with reference TRBV5-4 and TRBJ1-1 gives the whole variable domain ETGVTQSPTHLIKTRGQQVTLRCSSQSGHNTVSWYQQALGQGPQFIFQYYREEENGRGNFPPRFSGLQFPNYSSELNVNALELDDSALYLCASSPWGQLNTEAFFGQGTRLTVV.

The chain joins TRBV5-1 to TRBJ1-1; no firm D call. The V gene's germline CDR1 is SGHRS and CDR2 YFSETQ. Trimming removed 0 bases at V and 5 bases at J, with 8 bases between. The CDR3 extends over 13 amino acids. CDR3 DNA: TGCGCCAGCAGCTTGGGTCCTACAACTGAAGCTTTCTTT. Amino acid sequence: CASSLGPTTEAFF.

This chain connects TRBV5-4 to TRBJ2-3; a weak D match, TRBD2 (5 bases). Germline V gives CDR1 SGHNT, CDR2 YYREEE (reference sequence). This CDR3 spans 14 amino acids. Trimming left V 5 bases short and J 0 bases short, with 10 bases between. The CDR3 region is CASSSGGSTDTQYF. The CDR3 DNA is TGTGCCAGCAGTTCCGGAGGTAGCACAGATACGCAGTATTTT.

The rearrangement links TRBV5-1 to TRBJ2-7, with D unresolved. V lost 4 bases to trimming and J lost 4 bases, with 24 bases between them. Germline assignment: CDR1 SGHRS and CDR2 YFSETQ. This CDR3 is 17 amino acids long. The CDR3 sequence: CASSQKTGPLPLYEQYF. CDR3 nucleotide sequence: TGCGCCAGCAGCCAGAAGACCGGGCCGCTGCCCTTGTACGAGCAGTACTTC.

The chain joins TRBV5-1 to TRBJ1-2; the D is unclear. Germline assignment: CDR1 SGHRS and CDR2 YFSETQ. The V and J ends lost 4 bases and 2 bases respectively, with 12 bases between them. This CDR3 contains 14 residues. The CDR3 DNA follows: TGCGCCAGCAGCCAGTCTACAGTGAACTATGGCTACACCTTC. It encodes CASSQSTVNYGYTF.

The chain links TRBV6-4 to TRBJ2-1, with 13 bases aligning to TRBD2. CDR3 length: 15 residues. In germline, CDR1 is MRHNA, CDR2 SNTAGT. J gave up 8 bases and V 5 bases, and 6 bases lay outside the gene matches. This CDR3 is CASSRTSGGVDEQFF. The CDR3 DNA reads as TGTGCCAGCAGTCGGACTAGCGGGGGTGTCGATGAGCAGTTCTTC.

This clone was detected only once. The genes are TRBV5-1 and TRBJ2-7; maybe TRBD2 (5 bases). Germline V gene lookup returns CDR1 SGHRS and CDR2 YFSETQ. The CDR3 runs 14 residues. Trimming removed 0 bases from V and 5 bases from J, with 12 bases in between. The CDR3 reads CASSLGLRLNEQYF. In DNA, the CDR3 is TGCGCCAGCAGCTTGGGACTACGCCTAAACGAGCAGTACTTC.

V is TRBV5-1 and J is TRBJ2-1; TRBD1 agrees at 11 bases. This CDR3 has 15 amino acids. Germline V lookup: CDR1 SGHRS, CDR2 YFSETQ. Trimming removed 2 bases from V and 7 bases from J; junction bases left unmatched: 5. The CDR3 nucleotides are TGCGCCAGCAGCTTCCGGACAGGGGGCAATAATGAGCAGTTCTTC. Translation gives CASSFRTGGNNEQFF.

The chain employs TRBV5-1 and TRBJ2-2; a possible D gene is TRBD1 (6 bases). Germline-derived CDR1 and CDR2 are SGHRS and YFSETQ. V lost 4 bases and J lost 11, with 18 bases in between. This CDR3 comprises 14 residues. CDR3 sequence (DNA): TGCGCCAGCAGCCCTCTCCAGGGGATCGGAGAGCTGTTTTTT. It codes for CASSPLQGIGELFF.

The chain has TRBV2 and TRBJ1-5; 8 positions agree with TRBD1. V shed 4 bases, J shed 3 bases, and the junction held 5 bases outside the gene matches. Germline V gene sequence: CDR1 SNHLY, CDR2 FYNNEI. The CDR3 is 15 residues long. The CDR3 reads CASSGDRLNNQPQHF. The CDR3 region has the DNA TGTGCCAGCAGTGGGGACAGGCTAAACAATCAGCCCCAGCATTTT.

The V gene is TRBV5-4, the J gene TRBJ2-5, with 7 bases that match TRBD2. This CDR3 spans 14 amino acids. Germline-derived CDR1 and CDR2 are SGHNT and YYREEE (reference sequence). V shed 0 bases, J shed 5 bases, and the junction held 4 bases outside the gene matches. CDR3 in DNA: TGTGCCAGCAGCTTGGGGCTAGCGGTGGAGACCCAGTACTTC. As protein: CASSLGLAVETQYF.

This chain links TRBV6-1 with TRBJ2-5; D is undetermined. Germline CDR1 reads MNHNS; CDR2 reads SASEGT. V lost 1 base and J lost 0, with 9 bases in between. The CDR3 is made up of 15 amino acids. The DNA for the CDR3 is TGTGCCAGCAGTGAAGGACCCCGGTACCAAGAGACCCAGTACTTC. Protein: CASSEGPRYQETQYF.

This chain connects TRBV15 to TRBJ1-5, with D unresolved. The CDR3 contains 16 residues. Germline V lookup: CDR1 LNHNV, CDR2 YYDKDF (reference sequence). Trimming left V 0 bases short and J 0 bases short, with 9 bases between. The CDR3 reads CATSRDSAASNQPQHF. The DNA of the CDR3 is TGTGCCACCAGCAGAGATTCGGCAGCTAGCAATCAGCCCCAGCATTTT.

The gene calls are TRBV5-1 and TRBJ1-4; tentatively, D is TRBD1 (5 bases). V was trimmed by 3 bases and J by 3 bases, leaving 12 bases between them. CDR3 length: 15 amino acids. Germline values: CDR1 SGHRS, CDR2 YFSETQ. This chain's CDR3 is CASSSQGEANEKLFF. The CDR3 coding sequence is TGCGCCAGCAGCTCCCAGGGAGAGGCTAATGAAAAACTGTTTTTT.

The CDR3 region has the DNA TGTGCCACCCGCAGTGAACATAATTCACCCCTCCACTTT. Amino acid sequence: CATRSEHNSPLHF. This chain joins TRBV2 and TRBJ1-6; D unresolved. The length of the CDR3 is 13 residues. The V and J ends lost 10 bases and 5 bases respectively, with 12 bases between them. Germline V gene lookup returns CDR1 SNHLY and CDR2 FYNNEI.

The CDR3 loop reads CASSGAGANVLTF. DNA for the CDR3: TGTGCCAGCAGTGGTGCTGGGGCCAACGTCCTGACTTTC. V usage is TRBV2 and J usage is TRBJ2-6; D call uncertain. The V gene lost 4 bases and the J gene lost 2 bases, with 3 bases spanning the gap. This CDR3 comprises 13 residues. Germline values: CDR1 SNHLY, CDR2 FYNNEI.

The chain carries TRBV6-5 and TRBJ1-2, with TRBD1 matching 9 bases. Germline CDR1 MNHEY, CDR2 SVGAGI. The CDR3 is 14 residues long. J was trimmed by 7 bases and V by 5 bases; bases with no gene match: 8. In nucleotides, the CDR3 is TGTGCCAGCAGTCCGGGACAGGGAGCCGGTGGCTACACCTTC. Encoded protein: CASSPGQGAGGYTF.

This clone occurred once. This chain connects TRBV6-1 to TRBJ1-5, with D possibly matching TRBD1 (5 bases). Germline CDR1 and CDR2: MNHNS and SASEGT. V was pared by 6 bases and J by 3 bases, with 12 bases between. This CDR3 contains 14 residues. The CDR3 region has the DNA TGTGCCAGCAGCAGGGAGATGAACAATCAGCCCCAGCATTTT. Translating gives CASSREMNNQPQHF.

The chain is built from TRBV6-5 and TRBJ1-1; no clear D gene. V lost 0 bases, J lost 2 bases, and 4 bases lay in between. The CDR3 sequence is 13 residues long. Germline CDR1 is MNHEY and CDR2 is SVGAGI. The CDR3 DNA reads as TGTGCCAGCAGTTACTCGCACAACACTGAAGCTTTCTTT. This sequence encodes CASSYSHNTEAFF.

The V call is TRBV30, the J call TRBJ1-1; 8 bases match TRBD1. Germline lookup yields CDR1 GTSNPN and CDR2 SVGIG (reference sequence). This CDR3 comprises 15 residues. The junction had 9 bases not matched to a gene; V was cut back by 0 bases and J by 6 bases. For the CDR3, the DNA is TGTGCCTGGAGTGTACATCCAGGGGGCGTGTCTGAAGCTTTCTTT. Translated: CAWSVHPGGVSEAFF.

V gene TRBV7-9 combines with J gene TRBJ2-5; 7 positions match TRBD2. Germline V gives CDR1 SEHNR, CDR2 FQNEAQ (reference sequence). V was clipped by 4 bases and J by 1 base; unmatched bases: 6. CDR3 size: 15 residues. The CDR3 here is CASSSGLGLQETQYF. The DNA of the CDR3 is TGTGCCAGCAGCTCCGGACTAGGCCTCCAAGAGACCCAGTACTTC.

This clone came up once. CDR3 nucleotide sequence: TGTGCCAGCAGCGTAGAGATTTTGGACAGGGGGGAGGCTTTCTTT. Its protein is CASSVEILDRGEAFF. The V call is TRBV9, the J call TRBJ1-1, with 10 bases aligning to TRBD1. The trim removed 0 bases at V and 11 bases at J, leaving 10 bases unmatched. Looked up from germline, CDR1 is SGDLS and CDR2 is YYNGEE. The CDR3 loop spans 15 amino acids.